This T cell receptor beta chain appears in the sequencing data of a study of cytomegalovirus exposure and HLA in healthy donors. Study at large: Approximately 190 million T cells yielded over 90 million unique TCR beta sequences in earlier analysis.

The CDR3 sequence is 14 residues long. From germline, CDR1 is SQVTM and CDR2 ANQGSEA. The J segment lost 5 bases and the V segment lost 5 bases, leaving 7 bases of the junction unmatched. This clone was observed a handful of times. The PCR made use of 60 Vbeta and 13 Jbeta primers. Using immunoSEQ multiplex PCR, the repertoire was profiled, and TCRdb retains in-frame clones only, with some absent. Here the sample spans 150,000 to 200,000 clones, 79% being singletons. The sequenced sample was PBMCs. The clonotype comes from a woman aged 45-59 years in good health and CMV-seronegative. The genes are TRBV29-1 and TRBJ1-1, with 11 bases fitting TRBD1. The CDR3 region is CSVRSGTGGTEAFF. In DNA, the CDR3 is TGCAGCGTTAGATCCGGGACAGGGGGGACTGAAGCTTTCTTT.